The 29 T cell receptor beta chains below were found in one sample sequenced in a study of human thymus T cells. Profiling relied on immunoSEQ multiplex PCR, and the TCRdb table lists in-frame clones only, not all of them. The sample lists tens of thousands of clones; around 94% were seen once. The sample consisted of blood. These receptors originate from a boy under two years old with a congenital heart defect but otherwise immunologically healthy.

The CDR3 nucleotides read TGCGCCAGCAGCCCCTCTAGAGCAGATACGCAGTATTTT. Amino acid sequence: CASSPSRADTQYF. J is TRBJ2-3 and V is TRBV4-1, with D unclear. The germline V gene has CDR1 MGHRA and CDR2 YSYEKL. This CDR3 region has 13 residues. V lost 4 bases, J lost 4 bases, and 9 bases lay in between.

The chain joins TRBV7-2 to TRBJ2-1, with 14 bases identical to TRBD2. In germline, CDR1 is SGHTA, CDR2 FQGNSA. V shed 0 bases and J 8 bases; nucleotides not matched to a gene: 3. The CDR3 spans 16 residues. CDR3 residues: CASSLARLAGGDEQFF. CDR3 in DNA: TGTGCCAGCAGCTTAGCGAGACTAGCGGGGGGGGATGAGCAGTTCTTC.

This sequence joins TRBV7-8 and TRBJ1-6, with a weak D call TRBD1 (6 bases). The germline V gene encodes CDR1 SGHVS and CDR2 FQNEAQ. The CDR3 runs 14 residues. V was pared by 3 bases and J by 7 bases, with 10 bases between. CDR3 region: CASSLTGLNSPLHF. The CDR3 DNA is TGTGCCAGCAGCTTGACAGGCCTGAATTCACCCCTCCACTTT. Full variable domain (missing parts from reference TRBV7-8 and TRBJ1-6): GAGVSQSPRYKVAKRGQDVALRCDPISGHVSLFWYQQALGQGPEFLTYFQNEAQLDKSGLPSDRFFAERPEGSVSTLKIQRTQQEDSAVYLCASSLTGLNSPLHFGNGTRLTVT.

The chain combines TRBV6-1 with TRBJ1-3; D gene ambiguous. V was clipped by 6 bases and J by 8 bases, with 8 bases between them. This CDR3 has 11 amino acids. Germline loops: CDR1 MNHNS, CDR2 SASEGT. In nucleotides, the CDR3 is TGTGCCAGCAGAGAGGGTTACACCATATATTTT. Translated: CASREGYTIYF.

Details on this clone: One end of the junction does not line up with germline, which may come from a read error. This chain joins TRBV7-7 and TRBJ2-1; 8 positions match TRBD2. The CDR3 has 14 residues. Germline values: CDR1 SSHAT, CDR2 FNYEAQ (reference sequence). The CDR3 region has the DNA TGTGCTAGCAGCTTAGCTGGGACTAGGAGTGAGCAGTTCTTC. Residues: CASSLAGTRSEQFF. Based on the CDR3 plus reference TRBV7-7 and TRBJ2-1, the full variable domain is GAGVSQSPRYKVTKRGQDVTLRCDPISSHATLYWYQQALGQGPEFLTYFNYEAQPDKSGLPSDRFSAERPEGSISTLTIQRTEQRDSAMYRCASSLAGTRSEQFFGPGTRLTVL.

This rearrangement joins TRBV4-1 to TRBJ2-3; 12 nucleotides match TRBD1. Germline values: CDR1 MGHRA, CDR2 YSYEKL. The junction had 2 bases not matched to a gene; V was cut back by 3 bases and J by 4 bases. This CDR3 is 15 amino acids long. CDR3 bases: TGCGCCAGCAGCCATGGGACAGGGGGCCCAGATACGCAGTATTTT. Translated: CASSHGTGGPDTQYF.

The chain joins TRBV4-3 to TRBJ1-1, with 7 bases fitting TRBD1. Losses at the gene ends were 4 bases for V and 2 bases for J; bases not matched to a gene: 10. The CDR3 has 16 amino acids. Per germline, CDR1 LGHNA and CDR2 YSLEER. The CDR3 is CASSRHTTGLNTEAFF. The CDR3 region has the DNA TGCGCCAGCAGCCGCCATACGACAGGGCTAAACACTGAAGCTTTCTTT.

V usage is TRBV4-3 and J usage is TRBJ1-4, with D hard to call. Germline V gene data show CDR1 as LGHNA and CDR2 as YSLEER. V was trimmed by 5 bases and J by 8 bases, leaving 12 bases between them. There are 13 residues in the CDR3. The CDR3 DNA is TGCGCCAGCAGCACCCACAGAGCCGAAAAACTGTTTTTT. It encodes CASSTHRAEKLFF.

The rearrangement uses TRBV6-6 and TRBJ1-6; no clear D gene. Germline values: CDR1 MNHNY, CDR2 SVGAGI (reference sequence). The V end was cut by 6 bases, the J end by 7 bases, with 7 bases between. The CDR3 is 12 residues long. The CDR3 DNA is TGTGCCAGCAGACCCAGGAATTCACCCCTCCACTTT. Protein product: CASRPRNSPLHF.

The CDR3 loop reads CASSQDSTVSSGNTIYF. Written as DNA, the CDR3 is TGCGCCAGCAGCCAGGATTCGACAGTGAGCTCTGGAAACACCATATATTTT. The chain recombines TRBV4-3 with TRBJ1-3; D possibly corresponds to TRBD1 (5 bases). Trimming pared 3 bases from V and 0 bases from J, leaving 15 bases between. CDR1 LGHNA and CDR2 YSLEER come from the germline V gene. The CDR3 is made up of 17 amino acids.

The V call is TRBV28, the J call TRBJ2-1; the D gene is possibly TRBD2 (6 bases). Trimming took 7 bases from V and 10 from J, leaving 11 bases between them. This CDR3 has 11 residues. Germline assignment: CDR1 MDHEN and CDR2 SYDVKM. In DNA, the CDR3 is TGTGCCAGCACCAGACGGGGGGAGCAGTTCTTC. The encoded protein is CASTRRGEQFF. Variable domain in full (rest from reference TRBV28 and TRBJ2-1): DVKVTQSSRYLVKRTGEKVFLECVQDMDHENMFWYRQDPGLGLRLIYFSYDVKMKEKGDIPEGYSVSREKKERFSLILESASTNQTSMYLCASTRRGEQFFGPGTRLTVL.

The chain employs TRBV5-1 and TRBJ2-1; D unclear. Germline lookup yields CDR1 SGHRS and CDR2 YFSETQ. The germline V and J ends were trimmed by 2 bases and 7 bases, with 4 bases remaining between them. This CDR3 contains 11 residues. The CDR3 loop is CASSLWNEQFF. The CDR3 DNA follows: TGCGCCAGCAGCTTATGGAATGAGCAGTTCTTC. The variable domain in full, completed from reference TRBV5-1 and TRBJ2-1, reads KAGVTQTPRYLIKTRGQQVTLSCSPISGHRSVSWYQQTPGQGLQFLFEYFSETQRNKGNFPGRFSGRQFSNSRSEMNVSTLELGDSALYLCASSLWNEQFFGPGTRLTVL.

The CDR3 region is CASSFRSGGPNYGYTF. The CDR3 DNA reads as TGTGCCAGCAGCTTCCGCTCGGGGGGACCTAACTATGGCTACACCTTC. The rearrangement uses TRBV5-8 and TRBJ1-2; a weak D match, TRBD1 (5 bases). V shed 2 bases and J shed 0 bases, with 14 bases lying between them. The CDR3 extends over 16 amino acids. Germline CDR1 reads SGHTS; CDR2 reads YDEGEE.

The chain has TRBV12-5 and TRBJ2-3, with 14 bases lining up with TRBD2. This CDR3 has 14 residues. J was trimmed by 4 bases and V by 6 bases; bases with no gene match: 0. Germline V CDR1 and CDR2: LGHNT, FRNRAP. The CDR3 DNA follows: TGTGCTAGTGGGACTAGCGGGGGGGCAGATACGCAGTATTTT. Translation: CASGTSGGADTQYF.

This clone turned up a few times. The rearrangement uses TRBV7-2 and TRBJ2-7; a weak D match, TRBD2 (6 bases). With 0 bases removed from V and 0 bases from J, the gap between germline ends came to 6 bases. Per the germline V gene, CDR1 is SGHTA and CDR2 is FQGNSA. The CDR3 covers 14 residues. The DNA of the CDR3 is TGTGCCAGCAGCTTAGCGGGGGGCTCCTACGAGCAGTACTTC. It encodes CASSLAGGSYEQYF.

The J gene is TRBJ2-1, the V gene TRBV28; no clear D gene. The CDR3 is made up of 11 amino acids. Deletions cut 3 bases from V and 7 bases from J, with 4 bases between. Germline lookup yields CDR1 MDHEN and CDR2 SYDVKM. The CDR3 nucleotides are TGTGCCAGCAGTTTGGGGAATGAGCAGTTCTTC. Encoded protein: CASSLGNEQFF.

The chain combines TRBV28 with TRBJ1-2; TRBD1 might be the D (5 bases). The CDR3 totals 14 residues. Trimming shortened V by 4 bases and J by 5 bases, and 14 bases separated the two germline ends. CDR1 is MDHEN, CDR2 SYDVKM, per germline. The CDR3 sequence: CASSSPPGTYGYTF. CDR3 sequence (DNA): TGTGCCAGCAGTTCGCCCCCGGGGACTTATGGCTACACCTTC.

The chain couples TRBV5-1 to TRBJ2-3, with D possibly TRBD2 on 6 matching bases. V was clipped by 1 base and J by 6 bases, with 9 bases between them. CDR1 SGHRS and CDR2 YFSETQ come from the germline V gene. CDR3 length equals 13 residues. The CDR3 nucleotides are TGCGCCAGCAGCTTGACTAGCTCGGATACGCAGTATTTT. It specifies CASSLTSSDTQYF.

V gene TRBV11-2 combines with J gene TRBJ1-1; TRBD1 agrees at 7 bases. The CDR3 spans 15 residues. The trim removed 5 bases at V and 1 base at J, leaving 7 bases unmatched. Germline V lookup: CDR1 SGHAT, CDR2 FQNNGV. In nucleotides, the CDR3 is TGTGCCAGCAGCCCACCGACAGGGCGGAACACTGAAGCTTTCTTT. Its translation is CASSPPTGRNTEAFF. The full variable domain, its missing parts supplied by reference TRBV11-2 and TRBJ1-1, is EAGVAQSPRYKIIEKRQSVAFWCNPISGHATLYWYQQILGQGPKLLIQFQNNGVVDDSQLPKDRFSAERLKGVDSTLKIQPAKLEDSAVYLCASSPPTGRNTEAFFGQGTRLTVV.

The chain joins TRBV10-3 to TRBJ1-2; possible D gene TRBD1, 6 bases. From germline, CDR1 is ENHRY and CDR2 SYGVKD. The CDR3 length is 11 residues. V shed 11 bases and J shed 8 bases, with 15 bases lying between them. This CDR3 reads CALGARGGYTF. The CDR3, as DNA: TGTGCCTTGGGGGCTCGAGGAGGCTACACCTTC.

This chain uses TRBV5-1 with TRBJ2-7, with D perhaps given as TRBD1 or TRBD2 (8 bases each). The CDR3 sequence is 16 residues long. The germline CDR1 and CDR2 sequences are SGHRS and YFSETQ. V gave up 4 bases and J gave up 2 bases, with 19 bases separating them. CDR3 residues: CASSAQGAGGAYEQYF. The CDR3 nucleotides read TGCGCCAGCAGCGCGCAGGGGGCGGGGGGCGCCTACGAGCAGTACTTC.

V usage is TRBV28 and J usage is TRBJ1-1, with 9 nucleotides matching TRBD1. Germline V gives CDR1 MDHEN, CDR2 SYDVKM. After removal of 5 bases from V and 4 bases from J, the junction contained 8 bases not matched to a gene. The CDR3 spans 15 residues. In DNA, the CDR3 is TGTGCCAGCAGTGGCCCGGGGACAGGGCTCACTGAAGCTTTCTTT. This encodes CASSGPGTGLTEAFF.

This chain links TRBV19 with TRBJ1-5, with D unclear. The germline V gene has CDR1 LNHDA and CDR2 SQIVND (reference sequence). This CDR3 is built from 15 residues. Trimming removed 3 bases at V and 2 bases at J, with 11 bases between. The CDR3 reads CASSMVPSGNQPQHF. DNA for the CDR3: TGTGCCAGTAGTATGGTGCCTTCCGGCAATCAGCCCCAGCATTTT.

The chain couples TRBV4-3 to TRBJ2-5; D uncertain. With 0 bases removed from V and 4 bases from J, the gap between germline ends came to 6 bases. The CDR3 totals 13 residues. In germline, CDR1 is LGHNA, CDR2 YSLEER. The CDR3 DNA reads as TGCGCCAGCAGCCAAGAAAGGCGAGAGACCCAGTACTTC. The encoded protein is CASSQERRETQYF.

The chain is built from TRBV28 and TRBJ1-2; 8 bases align to TRBD1. CDR1 MDHEN and CDR2 SYDVKM come from the germline V gene. The CDR3 is 15 amino acids. The V segment lost 6 bases and the J segment 10 bases; nucleotides outside the gene matches: 16. CDR3 bases: TGTGCCAGCAGGAATTCGTGGGGACAGGTCCTTGCCTACACCTTC. This encodes CASRNSWGQVLAYTF.

J is TRBJ2-3 and V is TRBV28, with 7 bases aligning to TRBD2. CDR1 is MDHEN and CDR2 is SYDVKM in the germline V gene. The CDR3 consists of 15 residues. V shed 4 bases, J shed 2 bases, and the junction held 6 bases outside the gene matches. The CDR3, as DNA: TGTGCCAGCAGTTCGGAGCGGGACGACACAGATACGCAGTATTTT. Amino acids: CASSSERDDTDTQYF.

The rearrangement joins TRBV4-1 to TRBJ1-6; D gene uncertain. Trimming took 6 bases from V and 10 from J, leaving 16 bases between them. The CDR3 runs to 14 residues. Germline CDR1 reads MGHRA; CDR2 reads YSYEKL. CDR3 DNA sequence: TGCGCCAGCAGGTACATAGGAGGTAACTCACCCCTCCACTTT. It codes for CASRYIGGNSPLHF.

Details on this clone: Additional DNA sequences in this sample encode the identical CDR3. The J gene is TRBJ1-1, the V gene TRBV5-4; no reliable D call. CDR3 length equals 13 residues. V was shortened by 0 bases and J by 4 bases, with 7 bases between the two germline ends. CDR1 is SGHNT and CDR2 is YYREEE in the germline V gene (reference sequence). The CDR3 protein is CASSLGGGTEAFF. The CDR3, as DNA: TGTGCCAGCAGCTTGGGAGGAGGCACTGAAGCTTTCTTT.

This chain joins TRBV7-9 and TRBJ2-3, with 10 bases matching TRBD2. The V gene end was trimmed by 1 base and the J gene end by 4 bases; junction bases not matched to a gene: 5. The CDR3 contains 16 residues. CDR1 SEHNR and CDR2 FQNEAQ come from the germline V gene (reference sequence). Here the CDR3 reads CASSLGLAGVADTQYF. Here the CDR3 DNA reads TGTGCCAGCAGCTTAGGGCTAGCGGGGGTCGCAGATACGCAGTATTTT.